This T cell receptor beta chain was profiled in a study of T cells in localized non-small cell lung cancer. Findings and limits, study-wide: Uninvolved nearby lung showed the greatest T cell clonality, exceeding that found in tumor. The study detected a median approximately 57 of the top 100 tumor clones in adjacent lung. Greater T cell density in blood accompanied longer overall survival. Multi-region tumor sequencing was not done, so intratumor heterogeneity could not be excluded.

This CDR3 has 17 residues. The V end was cut by 1 base, the J end by 4 bases, with 19 bases between. Germline values: CDR1 SGHVS, CDR2 FNYEAQ. Points on this clone: Its cognate antigen is unknown.

Measured with immunoSEQ multiplex PCR; TCRdb has only the in-frame clones, and not every one. This sample has roughly 35,000 clones, with about nine tenths found just once. The sequence derives from a woman aged 35-75 years with stage I lung adenocarcinoma. This specimen consisted of peripheral blood, obtained before any cancer treatment. The chain is built from TRBV7-6 and TRBJ1-2; D perhaps matches TRBD1 (5 bases). CDR3 in amino acids: CASSLGAREGRAYGYTF. DNA for the CDR3: TGTGCCAGCAGCTTAGGGGCGCGTGAGGGGCGCGCCTATGGCTACACCTTC.